The 27 T cell receptor beta chains presented below share a single source sample, sequenced in a study of T cells in Graves' hyperthyroidism and ophthalmopathy. Amplification yielded TCR beta CDR3 regions, with RNA transcripts as the source. The primer set for the first-round RT-PCR of the TCR CDR3 was HTBI. Via MiXCR, TCRdb re-called the multiplex PCR reads, giving one row per CDR3 protein. The data contain more than 550,000 distinct CDR3 sequences, approximately 42% of them seen just once; the ten biggest clones take up less than 9.5%. Specimen: peripheral blood or thyroid tissue (not recorded which). All receptors come from an adult man with Graves' disease, either hyperthyroidism or ophthalmopathy (not recorded which).

This sequence joins TRBV25-1 and TRBJ1-2; TRBD1 agrees at 9 bases. V lost 8 bases to trimming and J lost 7 bases; unmatched junction nucleotides: 2. There are 11 residues in the CDR3. From germline, CDR1 is MGHDK and CDR2 SYGVNS. CDR3 sequence reads: CASGGQGGYTF. DNA for the CDR3: TGTGCCAGCGGGGGACAGGGTGGCTACACCTTC.

This clonotype was observed a few times. The rearrangement joins TRBV6-5 to TRBJ1-5; 7 positions match TRBD1. V dropped 5 bases and J dropped 3; count of bases not matched to a gene: 7. Germline V gene lookup returns CDR1 MNHEY and CDR2 SVGAGI. This CDR3 is built from 15 residues. The CDR3 DNA reads TGTGCCAGCAGTGAACAGACAGGGTACAATCAGCCCCAGCATTTT. Protein product: CASSEQTGYNQPQHF.

The V call is TRBV29-1, the J call TRBJ1-2, with D perhaps matching TRBD1 (5 bases). The CDR3 loop spans 13 amino acids. From germline, CDR1 is SQVTM and CDR2 ANQGSEA. V was pared by 6 bases and J by 4 bases, with 15 bases between. CDR3 region: CSVDEGTIYGYTF. The CDR3 DNA follows: TGCAGCGTAGATGAGGGGACGATCTATGGCTACACCTTC.

This clonotype has a handful of counts. The J gene is TRBJ2-7, the V gene TRBV20-1; 10 bases map to TRBD1. V lost 6 bases, J lost 0 bases, and 8 bases stayed unmatched. Germline V gene lookup returns CDR1 DFQATT and CDR2 SNEGSKA (reference sequence). The CDR3 extends over 15 amino acids. As DNA, the CDR3 is TGCAGTGCCCGGGGACAGGGGAAGGCCTCCTACGAGCAGTACTTC. Translating it yields CSARGQGKASYEQYF.

The chain recombines TRBV24-1 with TRBJ1-1; D not resolved. The germline CDR1 and CDR2 sequences are KGHDR and SFDVKD. The CDR3 totals 14 residues. The V end lost 2 bases, the J end lost 0 bases, and 6 bases lay between the germline ends. The CDR3 here is CATSDSNLNTEAFF. As DNA, the CDR3 is TGTGCCACCAGTGATTCGAACCTGAACACTGAAGCTTTCTTT.

CDR3: CASSPDRVGAFF. CDR3 DNA: TGTGCCAGCAGCCCAGACAGGGTGGGAGCTTTCTTT. V and J are TRBV7-2 and TRBJ1-1; 7 bases are a match to TRBD1. In germline, CDR1 is SGHTA, CDR2 FQGNSA. The CDR3 is 12 residues long. The V gene end was trimmed by 5 bases and the J gene end by 10 bases; junction bases not matched to a gene: 7.

V is TRBV10-3 and J is TRBJ2-3, with 8 bases fitting TRBD2. Germline CDR1 is ENHRY and CDR2 is SYGVKD. The V segment lost 4 bases and the J segment 4 bases; nucleotides outside the gene matches: 7. This CDR3 region has 15 residues. CDR3 in amino acids: CAISGLAGTSDTQYF. In nucleotides, the CDR3 is TGTGCCATCAGTGGGCTAGCGGGCACGTCAGATACGCAGTATTTT.

The V call is TRBV7-4, the J call TRBJ1-5; the D gene is possibly TRBD1 (6 bases). The CDR3 runs to 16 residues. Germline V CDR1 and CDR2: SGHVT, SQSDAQ. The ends were cut back, 3 bases at V and 5 bases at J, with 17 bases in the middle. This CDR3 is CASSFEGGGSDQPQHF. CDR3 bases: TGTGCCAGCAGCTTTGAGGGAGGGGGGAGTGATCAGCCCCAGCATTTT.

In its sample, this clonotype was seen many times. The V and J genes are TRBV29-1 and TRBJ2-7, with TRBD1 identical over 9 bases. This CDR3 region has 12 residues. Per the germline V gene, CDR1 is SQVTM and CDR2 is ANQGSEA. CDR3 DNA: TGCAGTGCTGGGGGACAGGGTTACGAGCAGTACTTC. As protein: CSAGGQGYEQYF.

This chain connects TRBV2 to TRBJ1-5; 7 bases match TRBD1. From germline, CDR1 is SNHLY and CDR2 FYNNEI. V shed 4 bases, J shed 0 bases, and the junction held 6 bases outside the gene matches. The CDR3 loop spans 16 amino acids. CDR3 nucleotide sequence: TGTGCCAGCAGTGGGGGGACAGCCTATAGCAATCAGCCCCAGCATTTT. Its translation: CASSGGTAYSNQPQHF.

The V and J genes are TRBV10-3 and TRBJ1-2, with D possibly matching TRBD1 (6 bases). Germline CDR1 reads ENHRY; CDR2 reads SYGVKD. The V gene lost 3 bases and the J gene lost 8 bases, with 7 bases spanning the gap. CDR3 size: 11 residues. Written as DNA, the CDR3 is TGTGCCATCAGTGACAGGGGCGGCTACACCTTC. Translated: CAISDRGGYTF.

This clonotype was found a few times. The CDR3 region is CASSLSKFGTVFSPLHF. The CDR3 DNA reads as TGTGCCAGCAGCTTAAGCAAGTTTGGGACCGTATTTTCACCCCTCCACTTT. V usage is TRBV7-9 and J usage is TRBJ1-6; a weak D match, TRBD1 (5 bases). V was cut by 2 bases and J by 9 bases, with 20 bases left in between. CDR3 length: 17 amino acids. Germline V gene sequence: CDR1 SEHNR, CDR2 FQNEAQ (reference sequence).

This chain links TRBV2 with TRBJ1-5; possible D gene TRBD1, 5 bases. The germline V gene encodes CDR1 SNHLY and CDR2 FYNNEI. CDR3 length equals 15 residues. The V end lost 1 base, the J end lost 3 bases, and 10 bases lay between the germline ends. The CDR3 DNA sequence: TGTGCCAGCAGTGAAGGTGGGGGGAACAATCAGCCCCAGCATTTT. Protein sequence: CASSEGGGNNQPQHF.

The rearrangement uses TRBV25-1 and TRBJ2-2, with a weak D call TRBD1 (6 bases). Per germline, CDR1 MGHDK and CDR2 SYGVNS. Trimming stripped 8 bases from V and 0 bases from J, with 13 bases between. This CDR3 spans 15 amino acids. CDR3 bases: TGTGCCAGCCAGGGGCCAGAGGCGAACACCGGGGAGCTGTTTTTT. Amino acids: CASQGPEANTGELFF. Drawing the rest from reference TRBV25-1 and TRBJ2-2, the complete variable domain is EADIYQTPRYLVIGTGKKITLECSQTMGHDKMYWYQQDPGMELHLIHYSYGVNSTEKGDLSSESTVSRIRTEHFPLTLESARPSHTSQYLCASQGPEANTGELFFGEGSRLTVL.

There are many counts of this clonotype. This sequence joins TRBV7-9 and TRBJ2-5, with TRBD1 as a possible D gene (8 bases). The ends were cut back, 4 bases at V and 4 bases at J, with 16 bases in the middle. The V gene's germline CDR1 is SEHNR and CDR2 FQNEAQ (reference sequence). The CDR3 loop spans 15 amino acids. CDR3 amino acids: CASSSDREGRETQYF. CDR3 DNA: TGTGCCAGCAGCTCGGACAGGGAGGGCAGAGAGACCCAGTACTTC.

CDR3 coding DNA: TGCAGCGCCTTCGTCCCGGGATCTAAGAACACTGAAGCTTTCTTT. Encoded protein: CSAFVPGSKNTEAFF. The chain has TRBV29-1 and TRBJ1-1; D remains ambiguous. CDR3 length: 15 residues. V lost 7 bases and J 1 base, leaving 19 bases between the germline ends. Germline lookup yields CDR1 SQVTM and CDR2 ANQGSEA.

This clonotype was counted many times. The CDR3 spells CASSLASGQGSYSPLHF. CDR3 sequence (DNA): TGTGCCAGCAGCTTAGCGTCCGGACAGGGATCATATTCACCCCTCCACTTT. V usage is TRBV7-9 and J usage is TRBJ1-6; 8 bases match TRBD1. The CDR3 is 17 amino acids. Germline CDR1 and CDR2: SEHNR and FQNEAQ (reference sequence). The trim removed 0 bases at V and 8 bases at J, leaving 9 bases unmatched.

This clonotype turned up a few times. The chain couples TRBV2 to TRBJ1-2, with no clear D. Trimming cost V 0 bases and J 1 base, with 9 bases left between them. This CDR3 region has 15 residues. Germline-derived CDR1 and CDR2 are SNHLY and FYNNEI. CDR3 protein: CASSEALRVNYGYTF. In DNA, the CDR3 is TGTGCCAGCAGTGAAGCGCTTCGTGTTAACTATGGCTACACCTTC. Complete variable domain (other parts from reference TRBV2 and TRBJ1-2): EPEVTQTPSHQVTQMGQEVILRCVPISNHLYFYWYRQILGQKVEFLVSFYNNEISEKSEIFDDQFSVERPDGSNFTLKIRSTKLEDSAMYFCASSEALRVNYGYTFGSGTRLTVV.

The rearrangement uses TRBV10-3 and TRBJ1-2, with 8 nucleotides matching TRBD1. CDR1 is ENHRY and CDR2 is SYGVKD in the germline V gene. This CDR3 spans 17 amino acids. J lost 0 bases, V lost 6 bases, and 12 bases had no gene match. The CDR3 loop is CAIREDREDEANYGYTF. The CDR3 bases are TGTGCCATCAGGGAGGACAGGGAGGATGAAGCTAACTATGGCTACACCTTC.

This clonotype was detected once. The gene calls are TRBV20-1 and TRBJ1-6; D is undetermined. The V end was cut by 1 base, the J end by 9 bases, with 7 bases between. The CDR3 has 12 residues. Germline loops: CDR1 DFQATT, CDR2 SNEGSKA (reference sequence). CDR3 nucleotides: TGCAGTGCTAGAGTGGGAGGTTCACCCCTCCACTTT. Its protein is CSARVGGSPLHF.

This clonotype was counted a few times. The chain carries TRBV19 and TRBJ2-2; maybe TRBD1 (6 bases). Germline V gene lookup returns CDR1 LNHDA and CDR2 SQIVND (reference sequence). CDR3 size: 15 residues. Trimming shortened V by 3 bases and J by 3 bases, and 11 bases separated the two germline ends. This chain's CDR3 is CASSMRGGDTGELFF. Here the CDR3 DNA reads TGTGCCAGTAGTATGCGTGGGGGCGACACCGGGGAGCTGTTTTTT.

In this sample, this clonotype turned up a few times. This sequence joins TRBV20-1 and TRBJ2-7; tentative D call: TRBD2 (5 bases). This CDR3 is 14 amino acids long. Between the trimmed V and J ends, which lost 4 bases and 0 bases, there was a span of 13 bases. The germline CDR1 and CDR2 sequences are DFQATT and SNEGSKA (reference sequence). DNA for the CDR3: TGCAGTGCTAAAGGACTCCTTGACTCCTACGAGCAGTACTTC. This translates into CSAKGLLDSYEQYF.

The V and J genes are TRBV24-1 and TRBJ2-2; 9 nucleotides line up with TRBD2. The CDR3 has 16 amino acids. Germline trimming cut 5 bases from V and 2 bases from J; bases unmatched to any gene: 5. Germline CDR1 is KGHDR and CDR2 is SFDVKD. The CDR3 DNA is TGTGCCACCAGTGCCCCGGGACTAGCAAACACCGGGGAGCTGTTTTTT. It encodes CATSAPGLANTGELFF.

In this sample, this clonotype turned up many times. The J gene is TRBJ1-2, the V gene TRBV29-1; no reliable D call. Trimming removed 8 bases from V and 0 bases from J, with 10 bases in between. Germline CDR1 reads SQVTM; CDR2 reads ANQGSEA. This CDR3 spans 12 amino acids. CDR3 bases: TGCAGCACCTTCGACACTAACTATGGCTACACCTTC. Amino acid sequence: CSTFDTNYGYTF.

The CDR3 DNA follows: TGTGCCACCAGTGACGCAGGGGGGAGCCCCACTGGGAGAAAACTGTTTTTT. Translated: CATSDAGGSPTGRKLFF. The chain has TRBV24-1 and TRBJ1-4, with 7 bases fitting TRBD1. CDR1 is KGHDR and CDR2 is SFDVKD in the germline V gene. The CDR3 is 17 amino acids. V gave up 4 bases and J gave up 10 bases; unmatched junction bases: 17.

This clonotype came up once. This sequence is one base from a far larger clone and is likely a read error. The chain recombines TRBV2 with TRBJ2-7; D unclear. This CDR3 region has 11 residues. CDR1 is SNHLY, CDR2 FYNNEI, per germline. The CDR3 nucleotides are TGTGCCGGCAGTGCCGCCTACGAGCAGTACTTC. Translating it yields CAGSAAYEQYF.

This clonotype was seen more than once but under ten times. The CDR3 region is CASSGDRGLRAFF. CDR3 DNA: TGCGCCAGCAGCGGGGACAGGGGTTTACGAGCTTTCTTT. The chain uses TRBV5-1 and TRBJ1-1; 10 bases match TRBD1. Germline values: CDR1 SGHRS, CDR2 YFSETQ. The trim removed 4 bases at V and 10 bases at J, leaving 7 bases unmatched. This CDR3 spans 13 amino acids.